One and the same sample provided the 22 T cell receptor beta chains below, sequenced in a study of beta chain features in type 1 diabetes. Findings of the study overall: TCRB CDR3 length was moderately but significantly reduced in all four CD4+ subsets of Type 1 diabetes patients.

The isolated RNA, all of it, was reverse transcribed, so expressed TCRB transcripts were what got sequenced. Assay used: immunoSEQ multiplex PCR; TCRdb lists only in-frame clones, some missing. The sample lists about 270,000 clones; 13% to 15% were seen once. These receptors' antigens are unknown. Sequenced material: naive CD4+ T cells from blood. Source of these receptors: a man younger than 40 with type 1 diabetes.

This clone has more than one count but fewer than ten. The junction does not match germline at one end; this may be a read error. The V gene is TRBV28, the J gene TRBJ2-7, with 9 positions matching TRBD1. Germline V lookup: CDR1 MDHEN, CDR2 SYDVKM. The CDR3 runs to 15 residues. Here the CDR3 reads CASSLLGQGSDEGHF. Here the CDR3 DNA reads TGTGCCAGCAGTTTACTGGGACAGGGAAGTGACGAAGGGCACTTC.

The chain recombines TRBV7-9 with TRBJ2-2, with D perhaps matching TRBD2 (6 bases). Germline CDR1 reads SEHNR; CDR2 reads FQNEAQ (reference sequence). This CDR3 has 16 amino acids. Trimming removed 5 bases at V and 0 bases at J, with 13 bases between. CDR3 sequence (DNA): TGTGCCAGCAGCGCCCGACTAGTCGCGAACACCGGGGAGCTGTTTTTT. Its protein is CASSARLVANTGELFF.

The genes are TRBV2 and TRBJ2-3; 10 bases line up with TRBD2. J gave up 6 bases and V 4 bases, and 10 bases lay outside the gene matches. The CDR3 consists of 16 residues. CDR1 and CDR2 (germline): SNHLY, FYNNEI. CDR3: CASSGRTSGPRDTQYF. The CDR3 coding sequence is TGTGCCAGCAGTGGGAGGACTAGCGGCCCTAGGGATACGCAGTATTTT.

This clone was observed a single time. The chain recombines TRBV19 with TRBJ2-1, with TRBD1 matching 8 bases. CDR3 length: 14 residues. J lost 5 bases, V lost 7 bases, and 7 bases had no gene match. The germline gives CDR1 LNHDA, CDR2 SQIVND (reference sequence). The CDR3 sequence is CASTMDRANNEQFF. In DNA form, the CDR3 reads TGTGCCAGTACTATGGACAGGGCAAACAATGAGCAGTTCTTC. Filled out from reference TRBV19 and TRBJ2-1, the complete variable domain reads DGGITQSPKYLFRKEGQNVTLSCEQNLNHDAMYWYRQDPGQGLRLIYYSQIVNDFQKGDIAEGYSVSREKKESFPLTVTSAQKNPTAFYLCASTMDRANNEQFFGPGTRLTVL.

A word on this clone: The same CDR3 is also encoded by other DNA sequences in this sample. The rearrangement joins TRBV7-9 to TRBJ1-1; D is undetermined. CDR1 SEHNR and CDR2 FQNEAQ come from the germline V gene (reference sequence). Trimming shortened V by 1 base and J by 1 base, and 7 bases separated the two germline ends. The CDR3 has 14 amino acids. The CDR3 DNA reads TGTGCCAGCAGCTTAGGCGGCGGGAACACTGAAGCTTTCTTT. Translated, it gives CASSLGGGNTEAFF. Using reference TRBV7-9 and TRBJ1-1 for the parts outside the CDR3, the full variable domain is DTGVSQNPRHKITKRGQNVTFRCDPISEHNRLYWYRQTLGQGPEFLTYFQNEAQLEKSRLLSDRFSAERPKGSFSTLEIQRTEQGDSAMYLCASSLGGGNTEAFFGQGTRLTVV.

This clone was detected a few times. This sequence joins TRBV6-5 and TRBJ2-7; the match to TRBD1 covers 9 bases. CDR1 is MNHEY, CDR2 SVGAGI, per germline. V lost 1 base, J lost 5 bases, and 9 bases stayed unmatched. This CDR3 is 16 amino acids long. The CDR3: CASSYFSGTGQDEQYF. The DNA for the CDR3 is TGTGCCAGCAGTTACTTCTCCGGGACAGGGCAAGACGAGCAGTACTTC.

The chain recombines TRBV6-5 with TRBJ2-7; D is uncertain. Germline CDR1 and CDR2: MNHEY and SVGAGI. This CDR3 has 14 amino acids. Trimming shortened V by 2 bases and J by 2 bases, and 10 bases separated the two germline ends. This CDR3 is CASSYTPTTYEQYF. The CDR3, as DNA: TGTGCCAGCAGTTACACTCCGACAACCTACGAGCAGTACTTC.

This clone was seen only a few times. V gene TRBV5-1 combines with J gene TRBJ2-2; 9 positions match TRBD2. The junction had 5 bases not matched to a gene; V was cut back by 1 base and J by 4 bases. Germline CDR1 SGHRS, CDR2 YFSETQ. CDR3 size: 16 residues. CDR3 nucleotides: TGCGCCAGCAGCTTGCGCAGCGGGAGGAGCACCGGGGAGCTGTTTTTT. Residues: CASSLRSGRSTGELFF. The full variable domain, completed using reference TRBV5-1 and TRBJ2-2, is KAGVTQTPRYLIKTRGQQVTLSCSPISGHRSVSWYQQTPGQGLQFLFEYFSETQRNKGNFPGRFSGRQFSNSRSEMNVSTLELGDSALYLCASSLRSGRSTGELFFGEGSRLTVL.

The chain has TRBV11-3 and TRBJ1-1; D gene unclear. The CDR3 extends over 13 amino acids. With 1 base removed from V and 4 bases from J, the gap between germline ends came to 7 bases. CDR1 is SGHNT, CDR2 YENEEA, per germline. The CDR3 spells CASSLGRSTEAFF. The CDR3, as DNA: TGTGCCAGCAGCTTAGGACGGAGCACTGAAGCTTTCTTT. Filled out from reference TRBV11-3 and TRBJ1-1, the complete variable domain reads EAGVVQSPRYKIIEKKQPVAFWCNPISGHNTLYWYLQNLGQGPELLIRYENEEAVDDSQLPKDRFSAERLKGVDSTLKIQPAELGDSAVYLCASSLGRSTEAFFGQGTRLTVV.

Only a few counts were recorded for this clone. The CDR3 loop is CASSPIPGGRNTGELFF. The CDR3 DNA reads TGTGCCAGCTCACCAATTCCGGGGGGCAGGAACACCGGGGAGCTGTTTTTT. This chain links TRBV18 with TRBJ2-2, with D maybe TRBD2 (7 bases). V dropped 2 bases and J dropped 1 base, with 14 bases sitting between them. The CDR3 has 17 residues. Per germline, CDR1 KGHSH and CDR2 LQKENI.

CDR3 residues: CASSLSRGLETGANVLTF. CDR3 coding DNA: TGTGCCAGCAGTTTATCGCGAGGGCTTGAGACTGGGGCCAACGTCCTGACTTTC. The chain is built from TRBV27 and TRBJ2-6; a possible D gene is TRBD2 (5 bases). Germline CDR1 is MNHEY and CDR2 is SMNVEV (reference sequence). Deletions cut 0 bases from V and 2 bases from J, with 14 bases between. This CDR3 is 18 amino acids long.

V is TRBV9 and J is TRBJ2-7; no clear D gene. Germline lookup yields CDR1 SGDLS and CDR2 YYNGEE. V was trimmed by 0 bases and J by 0 bases, leaving 7 bases between them. This CDR3 is built from 14 residues. CDR3 protein: CASSVDVISYEQYF. The CDR3 DNA follows: TGTGCCAGCAGCGTAGATGTTATCTCCTACGAGCAGTACTTC. Combining the CDR3 with reference TRBV9 and TRBJ2-7 gives the whole variable domain DSGVTQTPKHLITATGQRVTLRCSPRSGDLSVYWYQQSLDQGLQFLIQYYNGEERAKGNILERFSAQQFPDLHSELNLSSLELGDSALYFCASSVDVISYEQYFGPGTRLTVT.

The V gene is TRBV6-5, the J gene TRBJ2-1; TRBD1 might be the D (6 bases). The CDR3 is 13 amino acids. The germline V gene has CDR1 MNHEY and CDR2 SVGAGI. Trimming took 6 bases from V and 5 from J, leaving 11 bases between them. CDR3 nucleotide sequence: TGTGCCAGCAGATGGGACAACGACAATGAGCAGTTCTTC. Translation gives CASRWDNDNEQFF.

This clone occurred a few times. The rearrangement links TRBV5-6 to TRBJ2-4; 9 bases align to TRBD2. CDR3 length equals 15 residues. J was trimmed by 7 bases and V by 9 bases; bases with no gene match: 14. CDR1 is SGHDT and CDR2 is YYEEEE in the germline V gene. CDR3 in DNA: TGTGCCACCAGTCTCCGTAGCGGGAGTACCAACATTCAGTACTTC. Translation: CATSLRSGSTNIQYF.

This clone was picked up a small number of times. The V call is TRBV19, the J call TRBJ2-5; D ambiguous. The CDR3 length is 14 residues. V lost 5 bases, J lost 7 bases, and 17 bases lay in between. Germline assignment: CDR1 LNHDA and CDR2 SQIVND (reference sequence). Here the CDR3 DNA reads TGTGCCAGTAGTGCCAGACACAATACCGGGACCCAGTACTTC. This sequence encodes CASSARHNTGTQYF.

The rearrangement joins TRBV20-1 to TRBJ2-7; D call uncertain. CDR1 is DFQATT and CDR2 is SNEGSKA in the germline V gene (reference sequence). The CDR3 covers 11 residues. The germline V and J ends were trimmed by 5 bases and 5 bases, with 10 bases remaining between them. The DNA for the CDR3 is TGCAGTGCTCACTTGGGCCACGAGCAGTACTTC. As protein: CSAHLGHEQYF.

V and J are TRBV7-9 and TRBJ1-2, with D perhaps TRBD1 (5 bases). Per the germline V gene, CDR1 is SEHNR and CDR2 is FQNEAQ (reference sequence). The ends were cut back, 8 bases at V and 6 bases at J, with 10 bases in the middle. The CDR3 loop spans 11 amino acids. The CDR3 spells CASSGTDGYTF. CDR3 bases: TGTGCCAGCTCCGGGACTGATGGCTACACCTTC.

This clone showed up just a few times. The sample holds other DNA sequences that translate to the same CDR3. This chain links TRBV30 with TRBJ2-7; TRBD1 aligns across 10 bases. The CDR3 loop spans 12 amino acids. Germline loops: CDR1 GTSNPN, CDR2 SVGIG (reference sequence). J was trimmed by 7 bases and V by 2 bases; bases with no gene match: 2. The CDR3 loop reads CAWSRTGGEQYF. The CDR3 bases are TGTGCCTGGAGTAGGACAGGGGGTGAGCAGTACTTC.

This clone was counted only a few times. The chain uses TRBV7-9 and TRBJ1-1; TRBD1 matches at 8 bases. The CDR3 contains 15 residues. V was pared by 5 bases and J by 5 bases, with 10 bases of the junction left unmatched. The V gene's germline CDR1 is SEHNR and CDR2 FQNEAQ (reference sequence). The CDR3, as DNA: TGTGCCAGCAGCCCACGACAGGGGAAGGTAACTGAAGCTTTCTTT. Protein sequence: CASSPRQGKVTEAFF.

J is TRBJ1-2 and V is TRBV5-1; D is perhaps TRBD1 (5 bases). Between the trimmed V and J ends, which lost 0 bases and 4 bases, there was a span of 10 bases. This CDR3 region has 14 residues. Looked up from germline, CDR1 is SGHRS and CDR2 is YFSETQ. The CDR3 is CASSLAGDGYGYTF. CDR3 coding DNA: TGCGCCAGCAGCTTGGCGGGGGACGGCTATGGCTACACCTTC.

This chain joins TRBV2 and TRBJ2-2; possibly TRBD1 for D (6 bases). The germline V gene encodes CDR1 SNHLY and CDR2 FYNNEI. With 4 bases removed from V and 6 bases from J, the gap between germline ends came to 12 bases. This CDR3 spans 14 amino acids. The CDR3 loop reads CASSVRTVAGELFF. The CDR3 coding sequence is TGTGCCAGCAGTGTTAGGACAGTGGCCGGGGAGCTGTTTTTT.

A few counts support this clone. In nucleotides, the CDR3 is TGTGCCAGCAGTTACATCTCGGATACGCAGTATTTT. This translates into CASSYISDTQYF. This rearrangement joins TRBV6-5 to TRBJ2-3, with unresolved D. Per the germline V gene, CDR1 is MNHEY and CDR2 is SVGAGI. The CDR3 is made up of 12 amino acids. Deletions cut 2 bases from V and 6 bases from J, with 6 bases between.